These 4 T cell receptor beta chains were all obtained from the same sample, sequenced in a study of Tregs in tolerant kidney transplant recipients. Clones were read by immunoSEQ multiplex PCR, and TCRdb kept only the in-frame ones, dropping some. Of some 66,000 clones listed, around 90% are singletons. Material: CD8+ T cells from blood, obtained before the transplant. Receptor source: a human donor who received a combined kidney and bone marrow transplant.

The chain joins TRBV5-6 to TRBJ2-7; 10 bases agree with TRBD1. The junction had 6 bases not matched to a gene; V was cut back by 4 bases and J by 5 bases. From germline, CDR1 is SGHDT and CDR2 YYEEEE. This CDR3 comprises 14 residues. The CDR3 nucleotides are TGTGCCAGCAGCCAGGGGACAGGGGTTCACGAGCAGTACTTC. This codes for CASSQGTGVHEQYF.

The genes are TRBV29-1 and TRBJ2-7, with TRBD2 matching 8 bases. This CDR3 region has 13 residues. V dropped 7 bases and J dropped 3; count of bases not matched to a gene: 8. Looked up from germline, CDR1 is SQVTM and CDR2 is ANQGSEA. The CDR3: CSAFSGNNYEQYF. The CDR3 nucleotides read TGCAGCGCGTTTAGCGGGAACAACTACGAGCAGTACTTC.

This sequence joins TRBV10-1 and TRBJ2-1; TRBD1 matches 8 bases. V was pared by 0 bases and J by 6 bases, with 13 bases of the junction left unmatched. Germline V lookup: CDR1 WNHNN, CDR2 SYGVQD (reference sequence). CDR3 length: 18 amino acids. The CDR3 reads CASSESTRGQVTGNEQFF. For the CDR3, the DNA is TGCGCCAGCAGTGAGTCGACCCGGGGACAGGTAACAGGCAATGAGCAGTTCTTC.

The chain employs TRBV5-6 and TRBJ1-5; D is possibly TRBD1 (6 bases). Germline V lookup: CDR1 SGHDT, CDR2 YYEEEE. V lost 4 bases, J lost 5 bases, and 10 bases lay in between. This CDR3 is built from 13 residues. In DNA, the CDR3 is TGTGCCAGCAGCGCGGACAGCCATCAGCCCCAGCATTTT. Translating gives CASSADSHQPQHF.